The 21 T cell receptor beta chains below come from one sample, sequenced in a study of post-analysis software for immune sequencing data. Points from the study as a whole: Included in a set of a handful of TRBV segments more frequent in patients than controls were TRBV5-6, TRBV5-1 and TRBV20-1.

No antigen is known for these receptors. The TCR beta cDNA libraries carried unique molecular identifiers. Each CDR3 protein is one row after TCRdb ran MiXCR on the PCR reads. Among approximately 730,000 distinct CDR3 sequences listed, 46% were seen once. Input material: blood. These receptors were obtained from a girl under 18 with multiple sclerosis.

The CDR3 coding sequence is TGTGCCAGCAGCGGAACGGACAGAAACACTGAAGCTTTCTTT. Protein: CASSGTDRNTEAFF. V gene TRBV9 combines with J gene TRBJ1-1, with D maybe TRBD1 (6 bases). Germline V lookup: CDR1 SGDLS, CDR2 YYNGEE. The CDR3 is 14 residues long. V was trimmed by 3 bases and J by 2 bases, leaving 11 bases between them.

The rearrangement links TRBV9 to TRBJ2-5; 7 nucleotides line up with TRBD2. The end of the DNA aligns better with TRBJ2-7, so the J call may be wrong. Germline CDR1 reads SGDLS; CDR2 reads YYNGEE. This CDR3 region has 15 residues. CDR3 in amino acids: CASSVGGDYPYEQYF. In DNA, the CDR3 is TGTGCCAGCAGCGTAGGAGGGGACTATCCCTACGAGCAGTACTTC.

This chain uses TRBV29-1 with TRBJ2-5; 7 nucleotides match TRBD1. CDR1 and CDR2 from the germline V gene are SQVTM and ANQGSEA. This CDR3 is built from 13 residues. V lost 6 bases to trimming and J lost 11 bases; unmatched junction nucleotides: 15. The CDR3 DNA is TGCAGCGTCACTACAGGGGTCCCCAGAGGGCAGTACTTC. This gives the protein CSVTTGVPRGQYF.

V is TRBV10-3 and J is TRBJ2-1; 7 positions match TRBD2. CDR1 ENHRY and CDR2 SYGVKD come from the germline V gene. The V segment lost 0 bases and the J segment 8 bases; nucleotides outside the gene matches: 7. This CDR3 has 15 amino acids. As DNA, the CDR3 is TGTGCCATCAGTGAGTCGATCGGGGAGGGACATGAGCAGTTCTTC. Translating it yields CAISESIGEGHEQFF.

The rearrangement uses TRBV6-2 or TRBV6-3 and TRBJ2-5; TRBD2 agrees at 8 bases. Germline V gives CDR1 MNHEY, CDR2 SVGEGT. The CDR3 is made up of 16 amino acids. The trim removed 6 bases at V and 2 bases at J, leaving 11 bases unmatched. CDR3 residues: CASSIRTSPWQETQYF. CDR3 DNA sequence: TGTGCCAGCAGCATAAGGACTAGCCCTTGGCAAGAGACCCAGTACTTC.

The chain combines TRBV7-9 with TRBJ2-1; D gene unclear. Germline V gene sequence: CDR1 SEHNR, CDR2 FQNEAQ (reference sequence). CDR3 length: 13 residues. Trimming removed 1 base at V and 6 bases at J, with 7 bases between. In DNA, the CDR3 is TGTGCCAGCAGCTTAGGGGTACTCAATGAGCAGTTCTTC. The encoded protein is CASSLGVLNEQFF.

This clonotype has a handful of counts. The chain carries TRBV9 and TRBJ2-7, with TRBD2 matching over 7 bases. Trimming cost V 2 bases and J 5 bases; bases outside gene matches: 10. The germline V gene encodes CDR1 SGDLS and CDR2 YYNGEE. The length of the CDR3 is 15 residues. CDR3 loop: CASSVGGRAPDEQYF. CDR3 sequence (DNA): TGTGCCAGCAGCGTTGGGGGGAGGGCCCCTGACGAGCAGTACTTC.

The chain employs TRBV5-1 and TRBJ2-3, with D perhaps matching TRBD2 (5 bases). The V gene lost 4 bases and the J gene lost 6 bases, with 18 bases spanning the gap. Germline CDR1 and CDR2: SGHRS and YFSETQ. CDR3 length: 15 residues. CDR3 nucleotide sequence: TGCGCCAGCAGCCCGGCGGGTTTGGGAGCGGATACGCAGTATTTT. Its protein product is CASSPAGLGADTQYF. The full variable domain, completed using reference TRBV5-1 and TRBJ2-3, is KAGVTQTPRYLIKTRGQQVTLSCSPISGHRSVSWYQQTPGQGLQFLFEYFSETQRNKGNFPGRFSGRQFSNSRSEMNVSTLELGDSALYLCASSPAGLGADTQYFGPGTRLTVL.

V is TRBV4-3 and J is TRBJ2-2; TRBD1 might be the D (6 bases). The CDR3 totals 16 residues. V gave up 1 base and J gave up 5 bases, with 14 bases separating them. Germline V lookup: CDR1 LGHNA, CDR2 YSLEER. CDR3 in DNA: TGCGCCAGCAGCCAAGTTGCGGGCAGGGGAACCGGGGAGCTGTTTTTT. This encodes CASSQVAGRGTGELFF.

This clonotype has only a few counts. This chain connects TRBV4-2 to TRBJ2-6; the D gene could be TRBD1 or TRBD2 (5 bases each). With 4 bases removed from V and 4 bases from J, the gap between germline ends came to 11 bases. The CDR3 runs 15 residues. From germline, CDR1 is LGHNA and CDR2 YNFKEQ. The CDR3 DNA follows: TGTGCCAGCAGCCCAGAGGGGTACGGGGCCAACGTCCTGACTTTC. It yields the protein CASSPEGYGANVLTF.

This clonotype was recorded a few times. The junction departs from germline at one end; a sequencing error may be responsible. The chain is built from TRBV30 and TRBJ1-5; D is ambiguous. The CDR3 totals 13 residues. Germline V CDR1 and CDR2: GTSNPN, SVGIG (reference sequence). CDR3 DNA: TGTGCCTGGAGTGACGGTCCCAATCGGCCCCAGCATTTT. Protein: CAWSDGPNRPQHF.

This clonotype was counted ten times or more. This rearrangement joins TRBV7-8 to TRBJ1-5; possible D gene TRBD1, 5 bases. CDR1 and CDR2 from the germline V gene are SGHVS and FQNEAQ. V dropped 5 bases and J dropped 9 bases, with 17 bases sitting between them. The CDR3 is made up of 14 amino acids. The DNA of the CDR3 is TGTGCCAGCAGCAGAGCCGGGACCGATAGGCCCCAGCATTTT. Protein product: CASSRAGTDRPQHF.

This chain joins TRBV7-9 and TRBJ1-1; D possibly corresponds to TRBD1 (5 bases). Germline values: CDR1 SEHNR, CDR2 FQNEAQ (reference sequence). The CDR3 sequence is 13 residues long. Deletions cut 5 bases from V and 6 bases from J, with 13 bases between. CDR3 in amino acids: CASSRAGSAEAFF. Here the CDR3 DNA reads TGTGCCAGCAGCAGGGCAGGGAGCGCTGAAGCTTTCTTT.

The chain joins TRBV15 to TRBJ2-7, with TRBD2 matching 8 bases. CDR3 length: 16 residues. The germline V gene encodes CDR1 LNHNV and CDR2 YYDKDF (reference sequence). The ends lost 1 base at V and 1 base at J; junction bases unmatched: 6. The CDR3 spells CATSRATSVLSYEQYF. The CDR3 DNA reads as TGTGCCACCAGCAGAGCGACTAGCGTCCTGTCCTACGAGCAGTACTTC. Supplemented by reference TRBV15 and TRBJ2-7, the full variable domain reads DAMVIQNPRYQVTQFGKPVTLSCSQTLNHNVMYWYQQKSSQAPKLLFHYYDKDFNNEADTPDNFQSRRPNTSFCFLDIRSPGLGDTAMYLCATSRATSVLSYEQYFGPGTRLTVT.

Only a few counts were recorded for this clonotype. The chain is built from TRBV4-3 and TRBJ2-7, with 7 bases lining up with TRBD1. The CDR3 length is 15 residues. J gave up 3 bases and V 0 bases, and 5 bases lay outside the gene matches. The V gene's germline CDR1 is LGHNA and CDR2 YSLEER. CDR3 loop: CASSQDFAGGYEQYF. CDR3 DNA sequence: TGCGCCAGCAGCCAAGATTTTGCAGGGGGCTACGAGCAGTACTTC.

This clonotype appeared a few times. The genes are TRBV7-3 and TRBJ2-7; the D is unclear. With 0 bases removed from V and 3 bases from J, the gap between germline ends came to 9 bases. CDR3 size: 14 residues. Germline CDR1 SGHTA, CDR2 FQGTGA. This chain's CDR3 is CASSLTPDRYEQYF. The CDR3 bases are TGTGCCAGCAGCTTAACTCCGGACCGCTACGAGCAGTACTTC.

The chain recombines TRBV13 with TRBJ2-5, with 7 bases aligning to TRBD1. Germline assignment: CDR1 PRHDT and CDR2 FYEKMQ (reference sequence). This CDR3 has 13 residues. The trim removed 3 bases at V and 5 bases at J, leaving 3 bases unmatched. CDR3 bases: TGTGCCAGCAGCTTTCAGGGGGTGGAGACCCAGTACTTC. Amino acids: CASSFQGVETQYF.

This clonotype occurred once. The CDR3 loop is CASSLEAAANEKLFF. The CDR3, as DNA: TGCGCCAGCAGCTTGGAAGCTGCGGCTAATGAAAAACTGTTTTTT. The J gene is TRBJ1-4, the V gene TRBV5-1; D call uncertain. CDR3 length: 15 amino acids. Trimming removed 0 bases from V and 3 bases from J, with 9 bases in between. Germline loops: CDR1 SGHRS, CDR2 YFSETQ.

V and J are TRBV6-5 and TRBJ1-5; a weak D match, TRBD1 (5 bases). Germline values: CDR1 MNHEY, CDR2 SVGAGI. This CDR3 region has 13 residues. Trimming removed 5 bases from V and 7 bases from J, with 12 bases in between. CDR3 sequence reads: CASSHDSLQPQHF. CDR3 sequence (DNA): TGTGCCAGCAGTCACGACAGCCTGCAGCCCCAGCATTTT.

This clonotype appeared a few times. CDR3 loop: CASSGGSKSVYEQYF. In DNA form, the CDR3 reads TGTGCCAGCAGTGGGGGGTCCAAGTCAGTCTACGAGCAGTACTTC. This chain links TRBV2 with TRBJ2-7; TRBD1 or TRBD2 may be the D gene (5 bases each). Trimming left V 4 bases short and J 3 bases short, with 16 bases between. This CDR3 comprises 15 residues. The germline gives CDR1 SNHLY, CDR2 FYNNEI.

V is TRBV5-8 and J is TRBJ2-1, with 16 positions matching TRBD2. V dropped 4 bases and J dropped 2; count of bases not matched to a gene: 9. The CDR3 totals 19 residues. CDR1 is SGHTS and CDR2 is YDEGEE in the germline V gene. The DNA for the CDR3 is TGTGCCAGCAGCCAAACGGGACTAGCGGGAGGGGTGGCCTACAATGAGCAGTTCTTC. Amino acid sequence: CASSQTGLAGGVAYNEQFF. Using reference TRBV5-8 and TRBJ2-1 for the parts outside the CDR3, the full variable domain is EAGVTQSPTHLIKTRGQQATLRCSPISGHTSVYWYQQALGLGLQFLLWYDEGEERNRGNFPPRFSGRQFPNYSSELNVNALELEDSALYLCASSQTGLAGGVAYNEQFFGPGTRLTVL.